Given below is one T cell receptor beta chain in context. Its antigen is still unknown. One base away there is no much larger clone; base qualities are not given. The source of the sample is a study of T cell changes during pregnancy in multiple sclerosis (dated by TCRdb to about 2019). About the investigation overall: Changes in the T cell repertoire over the course of pregnancy were examined in this study in women with multiple sclerosis.

The cysteine opens and the phenylalanine closes a CDR3 of 15 amino acids. Only CDR3 DNA remains: 45 bases, in frame from the first base. Unmatched junction bases come to 3, with V trimmed by 1 base and J by 7 bases. CDR1 is given as SGHTA and CDR2 as FQGTGA, both from the germline V gene. The receptor library was made with the immunoSEQ multiplex PCR assay. TCRdb retrieved this table from immuneACCESS and kept in-frame rearrangements only. Not all clones are present; in checked studies, unresolved V genes account for under half, and no reason is known for the remainder. Recorded for this sample are 45,000 to 65,000 clones; approximately 90% of them occurred a single time. The ten largest clonotypes hold roughly 3.6% of the sample.

The sequence is built from TRBV7-3 and TRBJ2-1, with 11 bases aligning to TRBD1. The source is a female donor in good health, enrolled as a control in a pregnancy study. Sequenced material: peripheral blood, taken after pregnancy. The CDR3 protein sequence reads: CASSLSGTGGNEQFF. The DNA reads as follows: TGTGCCAGCAGCTTAAGCGGGACAGGGGGGAATGAGCAGTTCTTC.